This T cell receptor (beta chain) was found in a study of cytomegalovirus exposure and HLA in healthy donors. This clone is a singleton in its sample. Its cognate antigen is unknown. The study, taken as a whole, reports: A few CMV-associated chains were confirmed in vitro to be specific for CMV antigens. In terms of immune exposure information, only CMV serostatus was available.

This PCR relied on a set of 60 Vbeta primers and 13 Jbeta primers. Libraries were prepared by immunoSEQ multiplex PCR; TCRdb keeps only in-frame clonotypes and omits some of them. This table holds 140,000 or so clones, roughly 70% found once. V was shortened by 4 bases and J by 10 bases, with 19 bases between the two germline ends. This CDR3 spans 15 amino acids. Germline V gene data show CDR1 as MDHEN and CDR2 as SYDVKM. The rearrangement uses TRBV28 and TRBJ1-4, with unresolved D. What was sequenced was PBMCs. This receptor was identified in a man aged 18 to 30 in good health and CMV-seropositive. In DNA, the CDR3 is TGTGCCAGCAGTTCGTCGAGTTTCGGGGTACGAAAACTGTTTTTT. Translating gives CASSSSSFGVRKLFF.